The clone carrying this T cell receptor beta chain was seen a handful of times. Its cognate antigen is unknown. TCRB transcripts that were expressed got sequenced, as all of the isolated RNA had been reverse transcribed. TCRdb's table, derived via immunoSEQ multiplex PCR, lists solely in-frame clones and lacks some. The repertoire holds almost 350,000 clones, with around 9.7% as singletons. The data were taken from a study of beta chain features in type 1 diabetes. Findings and caveats of the study: A moderate, significant TCRB CDR3 shortening appeared in type 1 diabetes across four CD4+ subsets.

The CDR3 totals 12 residues. Germline V gives CDR1 KGHSH, CDR2 LQKENI. Trimming took 4 bases from V and 4 from J, leaving 8 bases between them. The clonotype comes from a man between 25 and 39 years old with type 1 diabetes. The source material was central memory CD4+ T cells from blood. The chain recombines TRBV18 with TRBJ2-7, with D possibly being TRBD1 (6 bases). CDR3 nucleotides: TGTGCCAGCTCACTGACAGGATACGAGCAGTACTTC. It is translated as CASSLTGYEQYF.